This entry features one T cell receptor beta chain sequence. Its target is unknown. The sample is drawn from a study of radiotherapy plus CTLA-4 blockade in lung cancer. Study context: For about 19% of patients, objective responses occurred, and about 30% had disease control. Findings and caveats of the study: Clones of tumor-derived TCRs expanded in blood after radiotherapy plus ipilimumab.

Receiving focal radiation plus CTLA-4 blockade with ipilimumab were patients who had chemo-refractory metastatic non-small-cell lung cancer. The data were produced by immunoSEQ multiplex PCR, yet TCRdb's version contains in-frame clones alone and is incomplete. The sample consists of 43,000 or so clones, roughly 59% of them appearing once. CDR1 and CDR2 from the germline V gene are LNHDA and SQIVND (reference sequence). The CDR3 runs to 14 residues. With V trimmed by 3 bases and J by 5 bases, 5 bases remained unmatched. The receptor was isolated from a human donor with non-small cell lung cancer who had a partial response to radiotherapy plus ipilimumab. The V gene is TRBV19, the J gene TRBJ1-1; 8 bases match TRBD1. This sample comprised peripheral blood, obtained from a patient treated with radiotherapy plus ipilimumab. CDR3 in DNA: TGTGCCAGTAGTATCCAGGGGGCAGATACTGAAGCTTTCTTT. This translates into CASSIQGADTEAFF. The entire variable domain, with the rest obtained from reference TRBV19 and TRBJ1-1, is as follows: DGGITQSPKYLFRKEGQNVTLSCEQNLNHDAMYWYRQDPGQGLRLIYYSQIVNDFQKGDIAEGYSVSREKKESFPLTVTSAQKNPTAFYLCASSIQGADTEAFFGQGTRLTVV.